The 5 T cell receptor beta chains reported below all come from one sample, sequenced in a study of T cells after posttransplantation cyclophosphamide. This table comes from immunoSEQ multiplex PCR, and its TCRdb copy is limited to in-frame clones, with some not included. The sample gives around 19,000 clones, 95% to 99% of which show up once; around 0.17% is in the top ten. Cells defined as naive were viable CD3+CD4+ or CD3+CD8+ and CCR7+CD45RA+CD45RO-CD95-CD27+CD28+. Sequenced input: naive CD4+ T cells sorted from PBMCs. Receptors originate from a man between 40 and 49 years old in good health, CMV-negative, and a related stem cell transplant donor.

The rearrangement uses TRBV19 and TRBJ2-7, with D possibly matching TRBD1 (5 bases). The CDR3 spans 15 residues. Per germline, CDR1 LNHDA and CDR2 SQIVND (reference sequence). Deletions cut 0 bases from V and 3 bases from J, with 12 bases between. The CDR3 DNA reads TGTGCCAGTAGTATAGATTTGGGCAGGGACTACGAGCAGTACTTC. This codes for CASSIDLGRDYEQYF.

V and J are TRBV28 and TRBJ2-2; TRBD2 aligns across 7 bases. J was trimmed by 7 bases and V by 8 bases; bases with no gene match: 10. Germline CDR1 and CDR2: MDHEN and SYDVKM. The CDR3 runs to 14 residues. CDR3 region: CASYEGGPIGELFF. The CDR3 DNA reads TGTGCCAGCTACGAGGGAGGGCCAATCGGGGAGCTGTTTTTT.

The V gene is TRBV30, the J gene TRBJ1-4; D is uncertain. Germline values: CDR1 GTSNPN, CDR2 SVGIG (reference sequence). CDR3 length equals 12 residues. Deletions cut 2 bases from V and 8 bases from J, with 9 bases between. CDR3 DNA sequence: TGTGCCTGGAGTCGGGTAGAGGAAAAACTGTTTTTT. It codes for CAWSRVEEKLFF.

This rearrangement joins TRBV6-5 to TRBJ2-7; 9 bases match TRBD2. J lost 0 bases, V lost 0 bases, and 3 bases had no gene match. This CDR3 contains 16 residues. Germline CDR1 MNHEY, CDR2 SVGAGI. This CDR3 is CASSYSASGVSYEQYF. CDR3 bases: TGTGCCAGCAGTTACTCGGCTAGCGGGGTCTCCTACGAGCAGTACTTC.

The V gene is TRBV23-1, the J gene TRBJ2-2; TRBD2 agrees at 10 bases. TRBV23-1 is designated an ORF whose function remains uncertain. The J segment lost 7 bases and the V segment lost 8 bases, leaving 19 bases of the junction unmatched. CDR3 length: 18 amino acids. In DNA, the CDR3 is TGCGCCAGCTCCCCAACGAGAGGTCTAGCGGGAGTTATCGGGGAGCTGTTTTTT. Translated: CASSPTRGLAGVIGELFF.